Listed below are T cell receptor beta chains from one sample, sequenced in a study of T cells after yellow fever vaccination. Each CDR3 protein is one row after TCRdb ran MiXCR on the 5' RACE reads. The sample holds about 330,000 distinct CDR3 sequences, around 7.3% seen once. This sample comprised PBMCs, obtained roughly 45 days after the first yellow fever vaccination. The receptors were gathered from a man aged 18 to 30 who received the YFV17D yellow fever vaccine. Both conserved end residues are part of each CDR3. The D gene is left open where the match is weak. Not every row has a clone size; where given, it reads once, few, many or a size class.

V gene: TRBV12-5; clone size: -; D gene: -; J gene: TRBJ2-3; CDR3 protein: CASGPGAGTDTQYF; CDR3 DNA: TGTGCTAGTGGTCCGGGGGCTGGCACAGATACGCAGTATTTT
V gene: TRBV29-1; clone size: -; D gene: TRBD1; J gene: TRBJ2-5; CDR3 protein: CSVEHVWQGATMGTQYF; CDR3 DNA: TGCAGCGTTGAACACGTGTGGCAGGGGGCTACGATGGGGACCCAGTACTTC
V gene: TRBV12-3/TRBV12-4; clone size: -; D gene: TRBD1; J gene: TRBJ1-5; CDR3 protein: CASAGQGKQPQHF; CDR3 DNA: TGTGCCAGCGCGGGACAGGGAAAACAGCCCCAGCATTTT
V gene: TRBV20-1; clone size: -; D gene: TRBD1; J gene: TRBJ1-1; CDR3 protein: CSATQGLTEAFF; CDR3 DNA: TGCAGTGCTACACAGGGGCTCACTGAAGCTTTCTTT
V gene: TRBV4-3; clone size: few; D gene: -; J gene: TRBJ2-3; CDR3 protein: CASSQEARGLTHTQYF; CDR3 DNA: TGCGCCAGCAGCCAAGAGGCCAGGGGACTCACGCATACGCAGTATTTT
V gene: TRBV7-9; clone size: many; D gene: TRBD1; J gene: TRBJ2-2; CDR3 protein: CASSSTGANTGELFF; CDR3 DNA: TGTGCCAGCAGTTCGACAGGGGCGAACACCGGGGAGCTGTTTTTT
V gene: TRBV5-1; clone size: -; D gene: -; J gene: TRBJ2-5; CDR3 protein: CASNPRTGETQYF; CDR3 DNA: TGCGCCAGCAACCCGAGGACTGGCGAGACCCAGTACTTC
V gene: TRBV10-3; clone size: few; D gene: TRBD1; J gene: TRBJ1-2; CDR3 protein: CAISRQGGYGYTF; CDR3 DNA: TGTGCCATCAGTCGACAGGGGGGCTATGGCTACACCTTC
V gene: TRBV4-3; clone size: few; D gene: TRBD1; J gene: TRBJ1-2; CDR3 protein: CASSQEWDSSNYGYTF; CDR3 DNA: TGCGCCAGCAGCCAAGAATGGGACAGTTCTAACTATGGCTACACCTTC
V gene: TRBV12-3/TRBV12-4; clone size: -; D gene: -; J gene: TRBJ1-2; CDR3 protein: CASSSFASSGGGYTF; CDR3 DNA: TGTGCCAGCAGCTCCTTTGCGTCGTCTGGTGGTGGCTACACCTTC
V gene: TRBV7-2; clone size: many; D gene: TRBD2; J gene: TRBJ2-3; CDR3 protein: CASSPGGSSTDTQYF; CDR3 DNA: TGTGCCAGCAGCCCGGGGGGATCTAGCACAGATACGCAGTATTTT
V gene: TRBV20-1; clone size: -; D gene: TRBD1; J gene: TRBJ1-5; CDR3 protein: CSARKFGTGWYRGGQPQHF; CDR3 DNA: TGCAGTGCTAGGAAGTTCGGGACAGGGTGGTACAGAGGAGGTCAGCCCCAGCATTTT
V gene: TRBV11-2; clone size: many; D gene: -; J gene: TRBJ2-1; CDR3 protein: CASSFPSKLGEQFF; CDR3 DNA: TGTGCCAGCAGCTTTCCATCGAAACTGGGTGAGCAGTTCTTC
V gene: TRBV7-8; clone size: many; D gene: TRBD1; J gene: TRBJ2-3; CDR3 protein: CASSYVDRGTDTQYF; CDR3 DNA: TGTGCCAGCAGCTACGTAGACAGGGGCACAGATACGCAGTATTTT
V gene: TRBV7-3; clone size: -; D gene: -; J gene: TRBJ1-1; CDR3 protein: CASSSRPGSEAFF; CDR3 DNA: TGTGCCAGCAGTTCCCGGCCAGGGAGTGAAGCTTTCTTT
V gene: TRBV7-6; clone size: few; D gene: TRBD1; J gene: TRBJ1-5; CDR3 protein: CASSLAQGRQPQHF; CDR3 DNA: TGTGCCAGCAGCTTAGCACAGGGGAGACAGCCCCAGCATTTT
V gene: TRBV28; clone size: -; D gene: TRBD2; J gene: TRBJ2-1; CDR3 protein: CASSNIPPGLAGGPWDNEQFF; CDR3 DNA: TGTGCCAGCAGCAATATCCCCCCCGGACTAGCGGGGGGCCCCTGGGACAATGAGCAGTTCTTC
V gene: TRBV11-2; clone size: -; D gene: -; J gene: TRBJ2-1; CDR3 protein: CASKLRSVAPSASSYNEQFF; CDR3 DNA: TGTGCCAGCAAGCTTAGGTCCGTCGCGCCTAGCGCTAGCTCCTACAATGAGCAGTTCTTC
V gene: TRBV18; clone size: many; D gene: -; J gene: TRBJ2-3; CDR3 protein: CASSPPLAVADTQYF; CDR3 DNA: TGTGCCAGCTCACCTCCGCTAGCCGTGGCAGATACGCAGTATTTT